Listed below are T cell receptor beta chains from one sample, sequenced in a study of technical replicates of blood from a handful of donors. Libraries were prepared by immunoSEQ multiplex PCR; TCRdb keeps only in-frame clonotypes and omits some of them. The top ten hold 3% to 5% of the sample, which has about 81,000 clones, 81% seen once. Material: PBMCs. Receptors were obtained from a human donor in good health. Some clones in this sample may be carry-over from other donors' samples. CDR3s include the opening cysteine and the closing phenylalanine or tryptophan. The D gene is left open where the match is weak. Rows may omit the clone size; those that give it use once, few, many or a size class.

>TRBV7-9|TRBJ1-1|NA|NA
CASSLIPTEAFF
TGTGCCAGCAGCCTAATCCCGACTGAAGCTTTCTTT
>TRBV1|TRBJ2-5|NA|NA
CTSSQNAPLAALETQYF
TGCACCAGCAGCCAAAACGCTCCACTAGCGGCGTTAGAGACCCAGTACTTC
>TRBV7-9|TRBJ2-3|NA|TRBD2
CASSWAGLAKGTDTQYF
TGTGCCAGCAGCTGGGCTGGACTAGCGAAAGGAACAGATACGCAGTATTTT
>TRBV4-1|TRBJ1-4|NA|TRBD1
CASSQVGTGEVVF
TGCGCCAGCAGCCAAGTTGGGACAGGGGAAGTGGTTTTT
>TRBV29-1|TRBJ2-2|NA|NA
CSARPVAAEAGELFF
TGCAGCGCGCGACCAGTGGCGGCGGAGGCCGGGGAGCTGTTTTTT
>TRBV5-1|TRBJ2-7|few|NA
CASSLAFPGDDEQYF
TGCGCCAGCAGCTTGGCCTTTCCAGGGGACGACGAGCAGTACTTC
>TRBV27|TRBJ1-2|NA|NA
CASSKTTYGVGGYTF
TGTGCCAGCAGTAAGACAACTTACGGGGTGGGTGGCTACACCTTC
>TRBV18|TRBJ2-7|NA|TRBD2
CASSPGLAGYEQYF
TGTGCCAGCTCACCGGGACTAGCGGGCTACGAGCAGTACTTC
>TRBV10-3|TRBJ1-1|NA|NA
CAISASEGVGEAFF
TGTGCCATCAGTGCTTCAGAGGGCGTGGGTGAAGCTTTCTTT
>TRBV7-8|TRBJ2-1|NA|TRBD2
CASSLTSGGPPREQFF
TGTGCCAGCAGCTTGACTAGCGGGGGCCCGCCGAGGGAGCAGTTCTTC
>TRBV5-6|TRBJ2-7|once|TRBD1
CASSRPPGQGFDEQYF
TGTGCCAGCAGCAGACCTCCGGGACAGGGGTTCGACGAGCAGTACTTC
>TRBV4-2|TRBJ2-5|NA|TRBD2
CASKGLAEETQYF
TGTGCCAGCAAGGGACTAGCGGAAGAGACCCAGTACTTC
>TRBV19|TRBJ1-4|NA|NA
CASTAVNEKLFF
TGTGCCAGTACGGCGGTAAATGAAAAACTGTTTTTT
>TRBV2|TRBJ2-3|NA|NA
CASSPPPGTDYTDTQYF
TGTGCCAGCAGCCCCCCCCCAGGGACTGACTACACAGATACGCAGTATTTT
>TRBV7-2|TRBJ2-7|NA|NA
CASSSAGTTYEQYF
TGTGCCAGCAGCTCCGCCGGGACAACCTACGAGCAGTACTTC
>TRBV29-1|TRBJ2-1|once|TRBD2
CSVVLAGGPPDEQFF
TGCAGCGTTGTACTAGCGGGAGGGCCTCCCGATGAGCAGTTCTTC
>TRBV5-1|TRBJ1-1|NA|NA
CASSPGRQARDTEAFF
TGCGCCAGCAGCCCCGGGCGACAGGCCAGGGACACTGAAGCTTTCTTT
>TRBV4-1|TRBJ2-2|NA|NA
CASSLKHANTGELFF
TGCGCCAGCAGCCTCAAACACGCGAACACCGGGGAGCTGTTTTTT
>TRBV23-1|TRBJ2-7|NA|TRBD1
CASSQSGGGQGPYEQYF
TGCGCCAGCAGTCAATCGGGGGGGGGACAGGGGCCTTACGAGCAGTACTTC
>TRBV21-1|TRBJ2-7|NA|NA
CASSKITGTSDYEQYF
TGTGCCAGCAGCAAAATAACCGGGACTAGCGACTACGAGCAGTACTTC
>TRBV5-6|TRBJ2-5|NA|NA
CASSLMVVQVVETQYF
TGTGCCAGCAGCTTGATGGTCGTCCAGGTTGTGGAGACCCAGTACTTC
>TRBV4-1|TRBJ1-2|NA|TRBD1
CASSQFGETGSGYTF
TGCGCCAGCAGCCAATTTGGGGAGACAGGGTCTGGCTACACCTTC
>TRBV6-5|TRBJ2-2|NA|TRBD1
CASRGQGAGGELFF
TGTGCCAGCAGAGGACAGGGGGCGGGCGGGGAGCTGTTTTTT
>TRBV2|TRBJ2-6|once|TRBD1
CASRPGQGLFGANVLTF
TGTGCCAGCAGACCGGGACAGGGGCTGTTTGGGGCCAACGTCCTGACTTTC
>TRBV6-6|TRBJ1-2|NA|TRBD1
CASTGQGFIGYTF
TGTGCCAGCACCGGACAGGGATTCATAGGCTACACCTTC
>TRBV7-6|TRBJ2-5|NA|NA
CASSLNMRETQYF
TGTGCCAGCAGCCTTAATATGAGGGAGACCCAGTACTTC
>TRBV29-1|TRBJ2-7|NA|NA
CSVQVSSYEQYF
TGCAGCGTTCAAGTGAGCTCCTACGAGCAGTACTTC
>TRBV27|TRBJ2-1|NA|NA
CASSFGGGTRPYNEQFF
TGTGCCAGCAGTTTTGGGGGGGGCACCAGACCATACAATGAGCAGTTCTTC
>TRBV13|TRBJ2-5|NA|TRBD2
CASSLERTAGGPRETQYF
TGTGCCAGCAGCTTAGAGAGGACGGCGGGGGGCCCCCGGGAGACCCAGTACTTC
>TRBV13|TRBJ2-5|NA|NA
CASSLGLTGAGETQYF
TGTGCCAGCAGCTTAGGCCTCACGGGAGCTGGTGAGACCCAGTACTTC
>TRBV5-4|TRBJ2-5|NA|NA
CASSLEHGGETQYF
TGTGCCAGCAGCTTGGAACACGGAGGGGAGACCCAGTACTTC
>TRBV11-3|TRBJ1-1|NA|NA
CASSTAPGAEAFF
TGTGCCAGCAGCACCGCCCCGGGTGCTGAAGCTTTCTTT
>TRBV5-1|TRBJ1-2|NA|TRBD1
CASSSPGTGGANYGYTF
TGCGCCAGCAGCTCGCCCGGGACAGGGGGCGCGAATTATGGCTACACCTTC
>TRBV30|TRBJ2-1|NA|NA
CAWSAGTDSYEQFF
TGTGCCTGGAGTGCGGGGACTGACTCCTATGAGCAGTTCTTC
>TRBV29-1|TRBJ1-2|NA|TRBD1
CSAVTGADGYTF
TGCAGCGCAGTAACAGGGGCCGATGGCTACACCTTC
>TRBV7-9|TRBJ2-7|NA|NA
CASSPNNPYEQYF
TGTGCCAGCAGCCCGAACAATCCCTACGAGCAGTACTTC
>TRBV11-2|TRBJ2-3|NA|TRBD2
CASSQQLAGGEQYF
TGTGCCAGCAGTCAACAACTAGCGGGCGGCGAGCAGTATTTT
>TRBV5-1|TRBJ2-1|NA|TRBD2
CASTGGLVAYNEQFF
TGCGCCAGTACGGGGGGACTAGTCGCCTACAATGAGCAGTTCTTC
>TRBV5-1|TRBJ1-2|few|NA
CASSEGDTRNYGYTF
TGCGCCAGCAGCGAAGGGGACACACGTAACTATGGCTACACCTTC
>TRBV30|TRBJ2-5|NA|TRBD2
CAWRTSGTETQYF
TGTGCCTGGAGGACTAGCGGGACGGAGACCCAGTACTTC
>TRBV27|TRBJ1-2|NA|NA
CASSKTLWTAPLPPPSQTLYGYTF
TGTGCCAGCAGTAAAACTCTATGGACAGCACCTCTTCCTCCTCCGAGCCAAACCCTCTATGGCTACACCTTC
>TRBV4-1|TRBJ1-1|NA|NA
CASSQLWKDGGATEAFF
TGCGCCAGCAGCCAACTATGGAAGGACGGCGGGGCCACTGAAGCTTTCTTT
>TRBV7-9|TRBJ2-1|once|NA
CASSLPTGRGSYNEQFF
TGTGCCAGCAGCTTACCAACAGGGAGGGGGTCCTACAATGAGCAGTTCTTC
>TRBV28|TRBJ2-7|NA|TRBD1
CASWGTGGGYEQYF
TGTGCCAGTTGGGGGACAGGGGGGGGTTACGAGCAGTACTTC
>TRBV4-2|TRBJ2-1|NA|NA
CASSQDPRVEYNEQFF
TGTGCCAGCAGCCAAGATCCCAGGGTCGAGTACAATGAGCAGTTCTTC
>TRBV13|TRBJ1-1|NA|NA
CASSYYLTANTEAFF
TGTGCCAGCAGCTACTACCTGACTGCGAACACTGAAGCTTTCTTT
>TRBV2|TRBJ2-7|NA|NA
CASSTQGTYEQYF
TGTGCCAGCAGTACTCAGGGAACCTACGAGCAGTACTTC
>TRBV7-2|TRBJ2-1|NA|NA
CASSPGNEQFF
TGTGCCAGCAGCCCCGGTAATGAGCAGTTCTTC
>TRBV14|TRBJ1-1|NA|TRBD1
CASSSTGTVTEAFF
TGTGCCAGCAGCTCGACCGGGACAGTCACTGAAGCTTTCTTT
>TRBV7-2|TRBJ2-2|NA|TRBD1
CASSLVLSVRTGSGELFF
TGTGCCAGCAGCTTAGTTCTTTCGGTTAGGACAGGGTCCGGGGAGCTGTTTTTT
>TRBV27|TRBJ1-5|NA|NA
CASRGTGFTNQPQHF
TGTGCCAGCAGAGGTACAGGGTTCACCAATCAGCCCCAGCATTTT
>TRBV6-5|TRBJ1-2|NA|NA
CASSHRQGGGGYTF
TGTGCCAGCAGCCACCGCCAGGGAGGAGGGGGCTACACCTTC
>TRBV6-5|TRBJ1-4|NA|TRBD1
CASRAPGQGREKLFF
TGTGCCAGCAGAGCTCCGGGACAGGGGCGAGAAAAACTGTTTTTT
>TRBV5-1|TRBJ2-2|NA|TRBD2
CASSLIAGGDTGELFF
TGCGCCAGCAGCTTGATTGCCGGGGGGGACACCGGGGAGCTGTTTTTT